Below, one T cell receptor beta chain is given with its context. This sample was included in a study of blood T cell repertoires in COVID-19. Study-wide context: Both acute and convalescent COVID-19 samples were obtained from the United States, Italy and Spain. The cDNA or gDNA used as material had been derived from T cells, B-cell-depleted T cells, or PBMCs.

Original analysis: The assay estimated nucleated cells by amplifying reference gene primers. TCRdb keeps only in-frame clones here, not all; method: immunoSEQ multiplex PCR. That table gives V, J and clone size, and the DNA gave D and trimming. This sample carries around 75,000 clones, 88% of them seen once, and the ten largest clones take roughly a fifth. The source of this sequence is a human donor in a cohort sampled during active COVID-19. Sample: peripheral blood.

CDR3 protein: CASSLGTGSTDTQYF. DNA of the CDR3: TGTGCCAGCAGCCTAGGGACTGGGAGCACAGATACGCAGTATTTT. V gene TRBV2 combines with J gene TRBJ2-3, with D tentatively TRBD2 (6 bases). The CDR3 runs to 15 residues. The V end lost 6 bases, the J end lost 0 bases, and 13 bases lay between the germline ends. CDR1 and CDR2 from the germline V gene are SNHLY and FYNNEI.